The present T cell receptor beta chain was sequenced within a study of read filtering for tumor transcriptome and immune sequencing. Turning to the study itself: The cohort had around 18 men and roughly 13 women aged roughly 40 to 90, mean around 66 years. By R-ISS, stages I, II and III held 8, 16 and 7 patients. TCR-mapped reads were about 4 to 11 million with IR-seq versus about 75 to 1,400 with RNA-seq.

Overall study results and limits: Sorted CD138-negative bone marrow cells were not purified T cells.

The library was built from about 400 ng RNA with molecular barcoded adaptors for alpha/delta and beta/gamma chains. TCRdb re-analysed the reads in MiXCR, keeping a single row per CDR3 protein. The table records 30,000 to 45,000 distinct CDR3 sequences, 13% to 15% of them present only once. At least ten counts were recorded for this clonotype. As yet, its antigen is unknown. This receptor was taken from a donor at least 40 years old with multiple myeloma. Sequenced material: a population of CD138-negative cells sorted from bone marrow.

The CDR3 region is CSARYRQGGGYTF. The CDR3 coding sequence is TGCAGTGCTAGATACCGGCAGGGCGGCGGCTACACCTTC. The chain couples TRBV20-1 to TRBJ1-2, with D possibly TRBD1 on 5 matching bases. The CDR3 has 13 residues. Trimming cost V 2 bases and J 8 bases, with 15 bases left between them. Germline loops: CDR1 DFQATT, CDR2 SNEGSKA (reference sequence).